This T cell receptor beta chain came from a study of early T cells in non-severe SARS-CoV-2 infection. Overall study: The sequenced material was bulk RNA from unsorted whole blood, and its chains were unpaired.

General study points: VDJdb-based matching was biased toward anti-spike CD8 responses and missed private and CD4 specificities.

The sample holds many counts of this clonotype. Its antigen is as yet unknown. CDR3 length equals 12 residues. Germline-derived CDR1 and CDR2 are MDHEN and SYDVKM. The germline V and J ends were trimmed by 6 bases and 3 bases, with 9 bases remaining between them. In the library, individual cDNA molecules carried attached unique molecular identifiers. A single record per CDR3 protein comes from TCRdb applying MiXCR to the 5' RACE reads. Here the sample spans about 20,000 distinct CDR3 sequences, 4.8% being singletons. The V gene is TRBV28, the J gene TRBJ2-7; D is unclear. The sequenced sample was whole blood. The origin of this receptor is an adult who was a healthcare worker with PCR-confirmed SARS-CoV-2 infection or an uninfected control (not recorded which). CDR3 nucleotides: TGTGCCAGCAGCCTCGAGAGCTACGAGCAGTACTTC. This sequence encodes CASSLESYEQYF. Full variable domain (rest looked up from reference TRBV28 and TRBJ2-7): DVKVTQSSRYLVKRTGEKVFLECVQDMDHENMFWYRQDPGLGLRLIYFSYDVKMKEKGDIPEGYSVSREKKERFSLILESASTNQTSMYLCASSLESYEQYFGPGTRLTVT.